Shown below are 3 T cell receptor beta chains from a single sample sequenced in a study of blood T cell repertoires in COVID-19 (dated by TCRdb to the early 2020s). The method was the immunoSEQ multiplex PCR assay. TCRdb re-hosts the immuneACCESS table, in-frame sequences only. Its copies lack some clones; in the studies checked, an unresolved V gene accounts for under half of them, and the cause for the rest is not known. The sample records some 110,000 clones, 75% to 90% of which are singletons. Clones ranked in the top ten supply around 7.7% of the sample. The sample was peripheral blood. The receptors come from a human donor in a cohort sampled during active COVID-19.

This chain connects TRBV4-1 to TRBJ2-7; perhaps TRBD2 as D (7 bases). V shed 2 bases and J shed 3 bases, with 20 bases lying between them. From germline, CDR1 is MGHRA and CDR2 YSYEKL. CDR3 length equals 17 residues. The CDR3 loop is CASSQPREGGLSYEQYF. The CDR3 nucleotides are TGCGCCAGCAGCCAACCCCGAGAGGGGGGGCTAAGCTACGAGCAGTACTTC.

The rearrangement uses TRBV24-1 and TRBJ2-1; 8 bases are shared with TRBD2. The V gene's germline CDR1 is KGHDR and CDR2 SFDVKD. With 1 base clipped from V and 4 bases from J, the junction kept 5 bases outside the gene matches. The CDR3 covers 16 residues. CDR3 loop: CATSDLAGVDYNEQFF. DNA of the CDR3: TGTGCCACCAGTGATTTAGCGGGAGTCGATTACAATGAGCAGTTCTTC.

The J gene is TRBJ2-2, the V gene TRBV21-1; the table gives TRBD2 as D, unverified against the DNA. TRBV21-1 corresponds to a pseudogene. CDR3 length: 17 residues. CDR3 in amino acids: CASSKETAGPKTGELFF. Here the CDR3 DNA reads TGTGCCAGCAGCAAAGAAACAGCGGGGCCCAAAACCGGGGAGCTGTTTTTT.